The TCR beta chain under discussion was sequenced for a study of beta chain features in type 1 diabetes. Turning to the study itself: Across all samples, over 85 million sorted cells were examined. Study-level results: TCRB CDR3 length was moderately but significantly reduced in all four CD4+ subsets of Type 1 diabetes patients.

This clone was seen only a few times. The antigen is not known. CDR3 length: 16 residues. Germline assignment: CDR1 SNHLY and CDR2 FYNNEI. Trimming took 4 bases from V and 0 from J; bases not matched to a gene: 3. cDNA synthesis used the whole RNA isolate, giving expressed TCRB sequences. The method was immunoSEQ multiplex PCR; TCRdb's version includes in-frame clones alone and lacks a portion of them. The data show 300,000 to 400,000 clones, around an eighth seen once. The specimen sequenced was naive CD4+ T cells from blood. The chain links TRBV2 to TRBJ2-1; 10 bases are a match to TRBD2. The source is a woman younger than 30 with type 1 diabetes. CDR3 coding DNA: TGTGCCAGCAGTGTAACTAGCGGGATCTCCTACAATGAGCAGTTCTTC. This translates into CASSVTSGISYNEQFF.